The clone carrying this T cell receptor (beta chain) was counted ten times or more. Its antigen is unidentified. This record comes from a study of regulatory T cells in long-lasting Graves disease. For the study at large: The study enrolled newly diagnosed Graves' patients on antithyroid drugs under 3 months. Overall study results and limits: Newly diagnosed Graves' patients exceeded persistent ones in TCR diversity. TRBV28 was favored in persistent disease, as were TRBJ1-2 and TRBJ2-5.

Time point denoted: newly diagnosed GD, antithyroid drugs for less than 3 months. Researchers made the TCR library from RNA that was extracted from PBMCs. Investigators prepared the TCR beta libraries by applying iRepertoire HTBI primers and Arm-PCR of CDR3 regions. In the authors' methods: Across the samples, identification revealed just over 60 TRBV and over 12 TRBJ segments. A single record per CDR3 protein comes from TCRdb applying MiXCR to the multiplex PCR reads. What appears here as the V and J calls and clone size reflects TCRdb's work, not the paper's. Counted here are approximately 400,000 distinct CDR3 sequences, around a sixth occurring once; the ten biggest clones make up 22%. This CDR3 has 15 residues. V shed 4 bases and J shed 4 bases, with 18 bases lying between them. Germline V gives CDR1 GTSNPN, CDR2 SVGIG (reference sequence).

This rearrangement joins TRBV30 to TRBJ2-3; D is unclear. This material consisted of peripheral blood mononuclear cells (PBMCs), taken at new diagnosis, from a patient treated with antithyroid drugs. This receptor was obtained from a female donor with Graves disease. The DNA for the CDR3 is TGTGCCTGGACTGGCGGTGGTCGGGCGGCAGATACGCAGTATTTT. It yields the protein CAWTGGGRAADTQYF.